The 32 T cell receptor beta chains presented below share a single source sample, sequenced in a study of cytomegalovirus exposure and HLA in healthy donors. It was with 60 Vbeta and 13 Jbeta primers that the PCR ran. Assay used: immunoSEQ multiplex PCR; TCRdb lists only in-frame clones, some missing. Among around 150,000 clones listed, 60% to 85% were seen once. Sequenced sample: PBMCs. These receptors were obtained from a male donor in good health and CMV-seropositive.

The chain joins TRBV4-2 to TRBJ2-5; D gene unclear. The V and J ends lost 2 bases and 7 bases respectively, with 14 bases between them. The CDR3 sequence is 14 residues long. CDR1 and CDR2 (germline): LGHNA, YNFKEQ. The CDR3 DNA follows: TGTGCCAGCAGCCAAATGCTCGCGGTCGGGACCCAGTACTTC. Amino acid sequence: CASSQMLAVGTQYF.

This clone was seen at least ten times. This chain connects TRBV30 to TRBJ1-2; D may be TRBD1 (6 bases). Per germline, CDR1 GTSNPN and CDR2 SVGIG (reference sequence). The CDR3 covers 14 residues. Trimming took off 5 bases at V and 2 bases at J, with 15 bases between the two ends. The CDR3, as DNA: TGTGCCTGGGGGAACCCGAGGGGGAACTATGGCTACACCTTC. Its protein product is CAWGNPRGNYGYTF.

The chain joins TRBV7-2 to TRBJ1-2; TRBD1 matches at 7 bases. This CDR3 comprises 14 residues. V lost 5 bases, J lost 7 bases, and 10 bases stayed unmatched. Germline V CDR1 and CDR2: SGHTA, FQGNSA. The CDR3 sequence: CASSPDGGTVGYTF. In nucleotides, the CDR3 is TGTGCCAGCAGCCCTGACGGAGGGACAGTTGGCTACACCTTC.

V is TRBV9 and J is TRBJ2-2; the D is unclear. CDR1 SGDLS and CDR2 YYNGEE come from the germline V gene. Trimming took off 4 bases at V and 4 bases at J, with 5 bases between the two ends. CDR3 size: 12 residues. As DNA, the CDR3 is TGTGCCAGCAGCCTCGGCACCGGGGAGCTGTTTTTT. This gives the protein CASSLGTGELFF.

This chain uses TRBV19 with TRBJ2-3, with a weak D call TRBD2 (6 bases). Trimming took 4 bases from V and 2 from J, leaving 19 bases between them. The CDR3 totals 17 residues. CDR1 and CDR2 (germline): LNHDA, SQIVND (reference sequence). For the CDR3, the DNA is TGTGCCAGTAGTACGGCCAGTAGGAGGGCTACCACAGATACGCAGTATTTT. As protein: CASSTASRRATTDTQYF. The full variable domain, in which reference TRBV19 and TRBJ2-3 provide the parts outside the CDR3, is DGGITQSPKYLFRKEGQNVTLSCEQNLNHDAMYWYRQDPGQGLRLIYYSQIVNDFQKGDIAEGYSVSREKKESFPLTVTSAQKNPTAFYLCASSTASRRATTDTQYFGPGTRLTVL.

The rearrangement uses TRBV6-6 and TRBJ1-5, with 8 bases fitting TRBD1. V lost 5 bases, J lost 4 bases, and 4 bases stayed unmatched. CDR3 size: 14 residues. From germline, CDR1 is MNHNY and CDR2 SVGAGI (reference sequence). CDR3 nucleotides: TGTGCCAGCAGTAGGGACAGGAAAAATCAGCCCCAGCATTTT. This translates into CASSRDRKNQPQHF.

The DNA for the CDR3 is TGTGCCAGCAGCTCATACCTTACTAGCGGGGGGTACAATGAGCAGTTCTTC. This sequence encodes CASSSYLTSGGYNEQFF. The genes are TRBV5-6 and TRBJ2-1; TRBD2 aligns across 12 bases. V lost 3 bases and J lost 4; bases outside the gene matches: 8. In germline, CDR1 is SGHDT, CDR2 YYEEEE. This CDR3 comprises 17 residues.

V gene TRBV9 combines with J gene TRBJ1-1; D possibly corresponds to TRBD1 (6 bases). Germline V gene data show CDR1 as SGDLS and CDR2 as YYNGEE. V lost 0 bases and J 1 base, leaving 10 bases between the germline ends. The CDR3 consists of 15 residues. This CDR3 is CASSVEPQGNTEAFF. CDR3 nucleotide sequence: TGTGCCAGCAGCGTAGAGCCACAGGGGAACACTGAAGCTTTCTTT.

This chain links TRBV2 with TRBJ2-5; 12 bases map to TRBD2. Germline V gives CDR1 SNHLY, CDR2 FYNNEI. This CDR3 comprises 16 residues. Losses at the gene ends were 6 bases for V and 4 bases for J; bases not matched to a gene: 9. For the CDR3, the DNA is TGTGCCAGCAGGGAAACTCTAGCGGGGGGGCCAGAGACCCAGTACTTC. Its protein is CASRETLAGGPETQYF.

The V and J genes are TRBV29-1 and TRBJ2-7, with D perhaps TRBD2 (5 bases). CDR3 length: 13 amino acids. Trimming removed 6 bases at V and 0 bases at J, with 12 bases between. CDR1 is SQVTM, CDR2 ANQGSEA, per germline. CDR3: CSVMTGSSYEQYF. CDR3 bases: TGCAGCGTAATGACGGGAAGCTCCTACGAGCAGTACTTC.

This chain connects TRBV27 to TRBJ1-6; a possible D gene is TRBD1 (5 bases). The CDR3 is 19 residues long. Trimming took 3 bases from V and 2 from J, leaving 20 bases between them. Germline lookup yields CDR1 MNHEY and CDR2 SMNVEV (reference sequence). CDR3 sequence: CASSFLTGLRSPYNSPLHF. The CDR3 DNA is TGTGCCAGCAGTTTTTTAACAGGTCTTCGGAGTCCCTATAATTCACCCCTCCACTTT.

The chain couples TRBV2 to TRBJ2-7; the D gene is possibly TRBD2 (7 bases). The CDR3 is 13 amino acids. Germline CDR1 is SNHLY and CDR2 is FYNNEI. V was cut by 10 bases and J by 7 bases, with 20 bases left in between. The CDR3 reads CANPPRGPLEQYF. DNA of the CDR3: TGTGCCAACCCCCCGCGGGGGCCCTTGGAGCAGTACTTC.

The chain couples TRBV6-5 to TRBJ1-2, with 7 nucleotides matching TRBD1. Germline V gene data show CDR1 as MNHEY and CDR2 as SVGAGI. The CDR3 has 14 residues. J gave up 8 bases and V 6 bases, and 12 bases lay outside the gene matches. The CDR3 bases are TGTGCCAGCAGCCTAACAGGGGAAGGGCGCGGCTACACCTTC. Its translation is CASSLTGEGRGYTF.

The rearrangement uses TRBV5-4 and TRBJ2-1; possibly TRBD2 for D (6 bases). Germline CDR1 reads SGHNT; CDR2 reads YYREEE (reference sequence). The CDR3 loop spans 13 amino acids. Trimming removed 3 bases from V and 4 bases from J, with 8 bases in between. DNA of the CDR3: TGTGCCAGCAGCTCCGGACTATACAATGAGCAGTTCTTC. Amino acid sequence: CASSSGLYNEQFF.

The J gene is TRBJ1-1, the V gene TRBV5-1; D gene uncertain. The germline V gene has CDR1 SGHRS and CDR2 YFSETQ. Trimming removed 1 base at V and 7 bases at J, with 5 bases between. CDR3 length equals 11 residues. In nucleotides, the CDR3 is TGCGCCAGCAGCTTGAACGGTGAAGCTTTCTTT. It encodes CASSLNGEAFF.

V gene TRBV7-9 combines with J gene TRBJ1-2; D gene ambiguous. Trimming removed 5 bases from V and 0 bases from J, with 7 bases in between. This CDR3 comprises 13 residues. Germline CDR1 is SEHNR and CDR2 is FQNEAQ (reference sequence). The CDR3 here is CASSAIANYGYTF. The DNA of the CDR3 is TGTGCCAGCAGCGCAATAGCTAACTATGGCTACACCTTC. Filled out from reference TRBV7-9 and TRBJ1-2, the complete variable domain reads DTGVSQNPRHKITKRGQNVTFRCDPISEHNRLYWYRQTLGQGPEFLTYFQNEAQLEKSRLLSDRFSAERPKGSFSTLEIQRTEQGDSAMYLCASSAIANYGYTFGSGTRLTVV.

The CDR3 sequence: CASRFSGLDNQPQHF. The CDR3 nucleotides are TGTGCCAGTAGGTTCTCAGGACTCGACAATCAGCCCCAGCATTTT. V and J are TRBV19 and TRBJ1-5; D gene uncertain. Trimming removed 6 bases from V and 3 bases from J, with 15 bases in between. CDR1 is LNHDA, CDR2 SQIVND, per germline (reference sequence). The length of the CDR3 is 15 residues.

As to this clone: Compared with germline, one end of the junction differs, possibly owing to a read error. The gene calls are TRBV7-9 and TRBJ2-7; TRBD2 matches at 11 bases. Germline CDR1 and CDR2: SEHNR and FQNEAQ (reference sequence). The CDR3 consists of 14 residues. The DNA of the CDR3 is TGTGCCGGCAGCCCGGGACTAGCGGTTGGGGAGCAGTACTTC. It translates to CAGSPGLAVGEQYF.

The CDR3 protein is CASSVYGQGPEPLHF. In DNA form, the CDR3 reads TGTGCCAGCAGTGTTTACGGGCAGGGTCCTGAACCCCTCCACTTT. This chain links TRBV2 with TRBJ1-6; D is possibly TRBD1 (5 bases). Trimming stripped 4 bases from V and 12 bases from J, with 19 bases between. Germline V gene lookup returns CDR1 SNHLY and CDR2 FYNNEI. The CDR3 has 15 residues.

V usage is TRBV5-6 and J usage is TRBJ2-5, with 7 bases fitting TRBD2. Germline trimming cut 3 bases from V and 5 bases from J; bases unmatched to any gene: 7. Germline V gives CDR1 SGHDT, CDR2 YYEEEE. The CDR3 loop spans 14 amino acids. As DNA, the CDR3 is TGTGCCAGCAGCTCGGGAGGAGGGAGGGAGACCCAGTACTTC. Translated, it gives CASSSGGGRETQYF. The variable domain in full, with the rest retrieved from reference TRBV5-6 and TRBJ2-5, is DAGVTQSPTHLIKTRGQQVTLRCSPKSGHDTVSWYQQALGQGPQFIFQYYEEEERQRGNFPDRFSGHQFPNYSSELNVNALLLGDSALYLCASSSGGGRETQYFGPGTRLLVL.

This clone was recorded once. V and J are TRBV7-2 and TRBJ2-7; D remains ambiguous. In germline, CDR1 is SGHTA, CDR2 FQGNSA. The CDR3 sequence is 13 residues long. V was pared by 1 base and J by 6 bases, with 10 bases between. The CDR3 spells CASSLDYGAEQYF. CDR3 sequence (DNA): TGTGCCAGCAGCTTAGATTATGGAGCCGAGCAGTACTTC.

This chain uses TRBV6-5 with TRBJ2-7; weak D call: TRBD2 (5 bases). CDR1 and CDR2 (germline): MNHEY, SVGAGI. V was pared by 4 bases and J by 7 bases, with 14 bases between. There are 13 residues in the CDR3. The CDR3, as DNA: TGTGCCAGCAGTTCCCGGGATAAGTTAGAGCAGTACTTC. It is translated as CASSSRDKLEQYF.

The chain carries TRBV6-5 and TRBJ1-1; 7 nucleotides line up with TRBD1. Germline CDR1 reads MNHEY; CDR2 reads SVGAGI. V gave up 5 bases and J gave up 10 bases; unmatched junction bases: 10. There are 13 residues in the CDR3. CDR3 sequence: CASSQTGERRAFF. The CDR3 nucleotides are TGTGCCAGCAGTCAAACAGGGGAAAGAAGAGCTTTCTTT.

In DNA, the CDR3 is TGTGCCAGCAGCGCCGGGGGGAGAAGTGGCTACACCTTC. It codes for CASSAGGRSGYTF. V gene TRBV5-6 combines with J gene TRBJ1-2, with D tentatively TRBD1 (5 bases). V lost 4 bases and J lost 7, with 14 bases in between. Per germline, CDR1 SGHDT and CDR2 YYEEEE. The CDR3 is 13 residues long.

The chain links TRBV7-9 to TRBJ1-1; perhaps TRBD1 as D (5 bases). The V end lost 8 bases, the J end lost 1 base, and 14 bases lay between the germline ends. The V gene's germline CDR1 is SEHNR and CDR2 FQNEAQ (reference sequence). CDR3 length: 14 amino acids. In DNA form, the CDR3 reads TGTGCCAGCGGAGTATTTACAGGGAACACTGAAGCTTTCTTT. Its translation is CASGVFTGNTEAFF.

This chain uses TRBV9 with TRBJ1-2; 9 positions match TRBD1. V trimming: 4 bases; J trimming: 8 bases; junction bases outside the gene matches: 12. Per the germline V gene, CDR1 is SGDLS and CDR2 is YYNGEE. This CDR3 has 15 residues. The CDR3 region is CASSPTSQGARGYTF. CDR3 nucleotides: TGTGCCAGCAGCCCCACGTCACAGGGGGCTAGGGGCTACACCTTC.

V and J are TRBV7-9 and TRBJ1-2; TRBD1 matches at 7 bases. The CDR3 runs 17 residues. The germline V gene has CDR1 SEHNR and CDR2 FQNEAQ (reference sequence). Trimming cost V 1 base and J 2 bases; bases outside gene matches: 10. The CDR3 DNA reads TGTGCCAGCAGCTTAGTTTTTGGGCAGGGGGAAAACTATGGCTACACCTTC. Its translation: CASSLVFGQGENYGYTF.

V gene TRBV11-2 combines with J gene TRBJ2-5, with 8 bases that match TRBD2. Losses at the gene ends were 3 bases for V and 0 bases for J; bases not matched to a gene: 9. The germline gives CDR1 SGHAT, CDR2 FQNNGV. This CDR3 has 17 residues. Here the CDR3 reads CASSFITGGRYQETQYF. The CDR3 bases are TGTGCCAGCAGCTTTATAACGGGGGGGAGGTACCAAGAGACCCAGTACTTC. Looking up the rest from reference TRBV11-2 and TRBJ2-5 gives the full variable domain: EAGVAQSPRYKIIEKRQSVAFWCNPISGHATLYWYQQILGQGPKLLIQFQNNGVVDDSQLPKDRFSAERLKGVDSTLKIQPAKLEDSAVYLCASSFITGGRYQETQYFGPGTRLLVL.

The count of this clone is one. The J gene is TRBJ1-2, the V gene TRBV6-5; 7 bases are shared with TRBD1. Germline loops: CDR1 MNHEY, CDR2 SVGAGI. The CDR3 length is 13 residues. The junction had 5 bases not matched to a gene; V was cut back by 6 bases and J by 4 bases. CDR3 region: CASSTGAGYGYTF. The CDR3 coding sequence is TGTGCCAGCAGCACAGGGGCTGGCTATGGCTACACCTTC.

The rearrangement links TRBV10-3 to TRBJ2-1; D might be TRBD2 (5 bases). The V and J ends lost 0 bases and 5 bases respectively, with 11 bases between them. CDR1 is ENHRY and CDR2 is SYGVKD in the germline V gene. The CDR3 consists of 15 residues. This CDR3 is CAISESGEGNNEQFF. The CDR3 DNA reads TGTGCCATCAGTGAGTCTGGTGAGGGAAACAATGAGCAGTTCTTC.

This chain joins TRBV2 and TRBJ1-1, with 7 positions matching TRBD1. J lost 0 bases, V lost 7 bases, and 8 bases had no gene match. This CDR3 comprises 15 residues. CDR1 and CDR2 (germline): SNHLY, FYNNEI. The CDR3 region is CASKGQALMNTEAFF. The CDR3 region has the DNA TGTGCCAGCAAAGGACAGGCCCTTATGAACACTGAAGCTTTCTTT.

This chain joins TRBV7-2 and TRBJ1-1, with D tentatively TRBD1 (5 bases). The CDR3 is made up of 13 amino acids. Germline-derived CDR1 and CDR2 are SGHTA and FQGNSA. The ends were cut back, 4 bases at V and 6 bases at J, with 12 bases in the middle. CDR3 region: CASSSSPRAEAFF. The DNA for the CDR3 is TGTGCCAGCAGCTCCTCCCCCAGGGCTGAAGCTTTCTTT.